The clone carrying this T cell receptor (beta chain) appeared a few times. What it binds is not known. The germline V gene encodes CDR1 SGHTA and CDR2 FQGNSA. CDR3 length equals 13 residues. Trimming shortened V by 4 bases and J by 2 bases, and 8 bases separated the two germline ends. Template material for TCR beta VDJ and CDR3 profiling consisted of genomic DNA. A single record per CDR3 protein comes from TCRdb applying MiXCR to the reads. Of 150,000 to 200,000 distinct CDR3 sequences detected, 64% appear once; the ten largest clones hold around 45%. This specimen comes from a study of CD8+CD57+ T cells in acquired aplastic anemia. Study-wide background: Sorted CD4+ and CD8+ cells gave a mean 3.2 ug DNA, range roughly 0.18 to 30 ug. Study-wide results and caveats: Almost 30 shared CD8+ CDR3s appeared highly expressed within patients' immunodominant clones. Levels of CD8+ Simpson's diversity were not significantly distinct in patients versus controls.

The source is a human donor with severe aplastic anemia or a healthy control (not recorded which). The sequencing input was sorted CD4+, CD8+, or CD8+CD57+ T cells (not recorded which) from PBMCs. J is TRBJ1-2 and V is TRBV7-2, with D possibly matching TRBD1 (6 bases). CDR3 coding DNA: TGTGCCAGCAGCTCTACAGGGAACTATGGCTACACCTTC. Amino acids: CASSSTGNYGYTF.